This T cell receptor (beta chain) was identified during a study of CD4+ T cells in melanoma. Study-wide points: Neoantigen-specific CD4+ T cells in melanoma reportedly had diverse differentiation states. A reported correlation linked neoantigen-specific CD4+ T cells to CD8+, macrophage and B cell function.

Assay: immunoSEQ multiplex PCR; the TCRdb copy retains only in-frame clones and omits some. Here the sample spans 90,000 to 130,000 clones, about 92% being singletons. The V and J ends lost 2 bases and 0 bases, in that order; junction bases with no gene match: 4. This CDR3 has 15 amino acids. As for this clone: Antigen: not known.

The sample consisted of peripheral blood. The genes are TRBV23-1 and TRBJ2-7, with TRBD1 identical over 7 bases. TRBV23-1 is treated as an ORF (open reading frame) with a function not yet certain. This TCR derives from a human donor with melanoma. The CDR3 DNA reads as TGCGCCAGCAGTCAACCTAGACAGGGCTCCTACGAGCAGTACTTC. Amino acids: CASSQPRQGSYEQYF.